This TCR beta chain was identified during a study of prognosis after radiotherapy for stage I lung cancer. Study-level information: Six to eight of the patients had squamous cell carcinoma tumors, while about 12 had adenocarcinoma tumors. General observations from the study: It was in patients who developed distant metastases that Shannon entropy after stereotactic body radiation therapy was lower.

Genomic DNA provided the template from which TCR beta CDR3 was amplified by two-round multiplex PCR. Primers targeting each individual TRBV and TRBJ gene were applied in first-round PCR. Via MiXCR, TCRdb re-called the multiplex PCR reads, giving one row per CDR3 protein. The sample has tens of thousands of distinct CDR3 sequences, approximately 26% seen once. This clonotype was counted at least ten times. Its specificity is unknown. Disease was node-negative on CT and PET/CT in all patients; none had prior chemotherapy, radiotherapy or other malignancies. The TCR was taken from a donor aged 50 or older with non-small cell lung cancer. The sample was PBMCs, taken before or after stereotactic body radiation therapy (not recorded which).

The CDR3 sequence: CASSYRDTFSYEQYF. The DNA of the CDR3 is TGTGCCAGCAGTTACCGGGACACATTCTCCTACGAGCAGTACTTC. The chain uses TRBV6-5 and TRBJ2-7, with D maybe TRBD1 (6 bases). Germline V gene data show CDR1 as MNHEY and CDR2 as SVGAGI. The CDR3 sequence is 15 residues long. V was pared by 2 bases and J by 0 bases, with 11 bases between.